This paragraph covers one TCR beta chain sequence. The antigen remains unidentified. This sample stems from a study of T cells in Graves' hyperthyroidism and ophthalmopathy. The CDR3 totals 12 residues. The germline CDR1 and CDR2 sequences are MNHEY and SVGEGT. V lost 5 bases and J 7 bases, leaving 9 bases between the germline ends. Diagnoses were established using clinical symptoms, serum thyroxine and TRAb, thyroid ultrasound and orbital computed tomography. From RNA transcripts, TCR beta CDR3 regions were amplified. The study used the HTBI primer set for a first-round RT-PCR of the TCR CDR3. MiXCR, run by TCRdb on the multiplex PCR reads, gives a single entry per CDR3 protein. Counted here are hundreds of thousands of distinct CDR3 sequences, around 13% occurring once; the ten biggest clones make up about 10%. Study-level results: Separating ophthalmopathy from stable hyperthyroidism was achieved by a 13 V-J model.

The chain couples TRBV6-2 or TRBV6-3 to TRBJ1-5; D remains ambiguous. The TCR sequence derives from a woman aged 18-29 years with Graves' hyperthyroidism. Material for sequencing was blood. Here the CDR3 reads CASSGPPQPQHF. CDR3 nucleotide sequence: TGTGCCAGCAGTGGACCTCCCCAGCCCCAGCATTTT.